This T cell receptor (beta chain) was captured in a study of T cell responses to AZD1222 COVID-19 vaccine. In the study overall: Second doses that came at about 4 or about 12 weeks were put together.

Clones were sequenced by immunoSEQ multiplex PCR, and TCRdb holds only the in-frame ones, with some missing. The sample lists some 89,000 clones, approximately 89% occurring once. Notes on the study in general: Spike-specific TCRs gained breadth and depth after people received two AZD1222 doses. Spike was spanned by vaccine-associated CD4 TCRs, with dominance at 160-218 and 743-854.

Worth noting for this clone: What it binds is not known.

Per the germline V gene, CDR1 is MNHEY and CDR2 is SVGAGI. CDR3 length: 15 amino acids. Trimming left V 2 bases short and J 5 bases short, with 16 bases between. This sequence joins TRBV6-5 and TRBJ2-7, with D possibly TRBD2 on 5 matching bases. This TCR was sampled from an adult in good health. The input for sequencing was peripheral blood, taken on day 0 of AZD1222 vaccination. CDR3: CASSYESRGNHEQYF. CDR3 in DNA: TGTGCCAGCAGTTACGAATCTCGAGGGAACCACGAGCAGTACTTC.